This T cell receptor (beta chain) originates from a study of cytomegalovirus exposure and HLA in healthy donors. This clone was counted only a few times. The antigen remains unidentified. The PCR used 60 Vbeta and 13 Jbeta primers. Here immunoSEQ multiplex PCR was the method, and the copy in TCRdb shows in-frame clones only, minus some. Among roughly 130,000 clones listed, about two thirds were seen once. Germline loops: CDR1 SGHDN, CDR2 FVKESK. Trimming cost V 4 bases and J 1 base; bases outside gene matches: 7. This CDR3 has 16 amino acids. Overall study findings and caveats: HLA-A and HLA-B allele assignments for most subjects were reportedly predicted accurately using TCR beta sequences. Among the sequence variants, a highly shared cluster was likely an artifact of sequencing. Earlier analysis yielded a pattern in which most TCR beta V segments were productive about 90% or about 30% of the time. As was reported, the classifier diagnosed cytomegalovirus status with high specificity and sensitivity.

The chain is built from TRBV14 and TRBJ2-3; 8 nucleotides line up with TRBD1. The receptor was isolated from a human donor in good health. Source material: PBMCs. The CDR3, as DNA: TGTGCCAGCAGCCCCCTTGGGGGACAGGGCACAGATACGCAGTATTTT. Translated: CASSPLGGQGTDTQYF.